This T cell receptor beta chain derives from a study of T cell responses to AZD1222 COVID-19 vaccine. The table came from immunoSEQ multiplex PCR; TCRdb's copy has only in-frame clones and leaves some out. This repertoire shows about 85,000 clones, approximately 90% found once; its top ten account for approximately 2.1%. In this sample, this clone turned up once. V lost 4 bases to trimming and J lost 7 bases; unmatched junction nucleotides: 5. Germline CDR1 LGHDT, CDR2 YNNKEL (reference sequence). The CDR3 spans 16 residues. The sequencing here drew on peripheral blood, taken on day 0 of AZD1222 vaccination. This receptor was taken from an adult in good health. This sequence joins TRBV3-1 (or the pseudogene TRBV3-2) and TRBJ2-1; 15 bases are a match to TRBD2. The CDR3: CASSPAGTSGRNEQFF. Written as DNA, the CDR3 is TGTGCCAGCAGCCCTGCGGGGACTAGCGGGAGGAATGAGCAGTTCTTC.